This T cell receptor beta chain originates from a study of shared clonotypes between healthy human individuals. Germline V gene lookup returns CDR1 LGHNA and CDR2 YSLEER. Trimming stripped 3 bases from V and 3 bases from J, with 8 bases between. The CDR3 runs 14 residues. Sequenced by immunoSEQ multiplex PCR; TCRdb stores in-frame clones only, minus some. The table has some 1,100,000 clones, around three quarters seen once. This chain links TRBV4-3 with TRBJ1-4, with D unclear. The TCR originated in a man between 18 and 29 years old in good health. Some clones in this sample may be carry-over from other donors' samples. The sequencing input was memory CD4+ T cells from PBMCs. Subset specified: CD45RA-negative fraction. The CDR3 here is CASSQGDANEKLFF. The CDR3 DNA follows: TGCGCCAGCAGCCAGGGAGATGCTAATGAAAAACTGTTTTTT.